This is a list of T cell receptor beta chains from one sample in a study of T cells in Graves' hyperthyroidism and ophthalmopathy. Each CDR3 protein gets one entry after TCRdb re-called the multiplex PCR reads with MiXCR. The profile shows approximately 400,000 distinct CDR3 sequences, less than 20% of them singletons. The sample comprised blood. The receptors stem from a woman between 18 and 30 years old with Graves' hyperthyroidism that later progressed to Graves' ophthalmopathy. The CDR3 runs from the conserved cysteine through the conserved F or W. Fields, in order: D gene, clone size, V gene, J gene, CDR3 length, CDR3 protein, CDR3 DNA. D genes are given only for firm matches. Clone size is shown for a subset of rows, as once, few, many or a class of expanded clone.

>TRBD2|NA|TRBV24-1|TRBJ2-1|13
CATTTSGSSEQFF
TGTGCCACCACGACTAGCGGGAGTAGTGAGCAGTTCTTC
>NA|many|TRBV6-1|TRBJ1-3|15
CASSSTGTFGNTIYF
TGTGCCAGCAGTTCCACCGGGACCTTTGGGAACACCATATATTTT
>TRBD2|many|TRBV5-5|TRBJ2-1|16
CASSDTPGTSANEQFF
TGTGCCAGCAGCGACACCCCCGGGACTAGCGCCAATGAGCAGTTCTTC
>NA|few|TRBV20-1|TRBJ2-5|15
CSASPHGGRQETRYF
TGCAGTGCTAGTCCTCATGGGGGGCGTCAAGAGACCCGGTACTTC
>TRBD1|many|TRBV9|TRBJ2-5|15
CASSVGQTPDETQYF
TGTGCCAGCAGCGTGGGACAGACCCCTGACGAGACCCAGTACTTC
>TRBD2|many|TRBV5-1|TRBJ2-3|15
CASSLSASGRDTQYF
TGCGCCAGCAGCTTGTCGGCTAGCGGGAGAGATACGCAGTATTTT
>NA|NA|TRBV4-3|TRBJ2-7|14
CASSRHLGGYEQYF
TGCGCCAGCAGCCGACATCTAGGGGGGTACGAGCAGTACTTC
>TRBD2|many|TRBV3-1|TRBJ2-7|16
CASSQSPGLATYEQYF
TGTGCCAGCAGCCAAAGTCCGGGACTAGCAACCTACGAGCAGTACTTC
>NA|NA|TRBV7-6|TRBJ2-1|14
CASSSRTGYNEQFF
TGTGCCAGCAGCTCGAGGACGGGATACAATGAGCAGTTCTTC
>NA|NA|TRBV27|TRBJ1-6|15
CASSPNRDIDSPLHF
TGTGCCAGCAGTCCTAATAGGGATATCGATTCACCCCTCCACTTT
>TRBD2|many|TRBV20-1|TRBJ2-7|14
CSAPPTSGAYEQYF
TGCAGTGCTCCACCGACTAGCGGGGCTTACGAGCAGTACTTC
>TRBD1|NA|TRBV11-2|TRBJ2-1|16
CASSLLPRGPGDEQFF
TGTGCCAGCAGCTTGTTACCCAGGGGGCCAGGGGATGAGCAGTTCTTC
>TRBD1|many|TRBV7-9|TRBJ1-1|15
CASSEPDRLNREAFF
TGTGCCAGCAGCGAGCCGGACAGGCTCAACAGGGAAGCTTTCTTT
>NA|NA|TRBV12-3/TRBV12-4|TRBJ1-6|16
CASSPDRGAPNSPLHF
TGTGCCAGCAGTCCGGACAGAGGGGCTCCTAATTCACCCCTCCACTTT
>TRBD2|many|TRBV12-3/TRBV12-4|TRBJ2-1|16
CASSLAGLASYNEQFF
TGTGCCAGCAGTTTAGCGGGACTAGCATCCTACAATGAGCAGTTCTTC
>TRBD2|NA|TRBV28|TRBJ2-5|15
CASSATSGRGETQYF
TGTGCCAGCAGTGCCACTAGCGGGAGGGGAGAGACCCAGTACTTC
>NA|NA|TRBV29-1|TRBJ2-1|12
CSVTGNYYEQFF
TGCAGCGTTACTGGGAATTACTACGAGCAGTTCTTC
>NA|many|TRBV5-1|TRBJ2-3|13
CASSQLRTDTQYF
TGCGCCAGCAGCCAGCTACGGACAGATACGCAGTATTTT
>TRBD2|many|TRBV7-2|TRBJ2-1|17
CASSLISSGPSYNEQFF
TGTGCCAGCAGCCTCATATCTAGCGGGCCCTCCTACAATGAGCAGTTCTTC
>TRBD2|many|TRBV20-1|TRBJ2-7|16
CSANRLAGALSYEQYF
TGCAGTGCTAACCGACTAGCGGGGGCTCTATCCTACGAGCAGTACTTC
>NA|few|TRBV7-7|TRBJ2-1|14
CASSGGHPPNEQFF
TGTGCTAGCAGCGGCGGGCATCCCCCCAATGAGCAGTTCTTC
>NA|many|TRBV28|TRBJ2-7|15
CASSPPLGKDAEQYF
TGTGCCAGCAGCCCACCACTAGGTAAGGACGCCGAGCAGTACTTC
>NA|many|TRBV12-3/TRBV12-4|TRBJ2-3|17
CASNYKVLGEYTDTQYF
TGTGCCAGCAACTATAAGGTCCTGGGGGAGTACACAGATACGCAGTATTTT
>TRBD1|many|TRBV15|TRBJ2-5|14
CATSETGVEETQYF
TGTGCCACCAGCGAGACAGGGGTGGAAGAGACCCAGTACTTC
>NA|few|TRBV15|TRBJ2-7|15
CATSREWAASIEQYF
TGTGCCACCAGCAGAGAATGGGCAGCCTCTATCGAGCAGTACTTC
>NA|many|TRBV28|TRBJ1-5|16
CASSMTRVYSNQPQHF
TGTGCCAGCAGCATGACCAGGGTTTATAGCAATCAGCCCCAGCATTTT
>NA|few|TRBV19|TRBJ2-5|14
CASSIGVNEETQYF
TGTGCCAGTAGTATTGGAGTAAACGAAGAGACCCAGTACTTC
>TRBD2|few|TRBV19|TRBJ2-1|15
CASTRLAGGVFEQFF
TGTGCCAGTACTCGACTAGCGGGAGGTGTTTTTGAGCAGTTCTTC
>TRBD2|many|TRBV4-1|TRBJ2-5|17
CASSQGRTSGPGATQYF
TGCGCCAGCAGCCAAGGGAGGACTAGCGGCCCTGGGGCGACCCAGTACTTC
>NA|NA|TRBV6-2/TRBV6-3|TRBJ2-1|20
CASSYPLAGSGRYPYNEQFF
TGTGCCAGCAGTTACCCCTTGGCAGGGAGTGGGCGATACCCTTACAATGAGCAGTTCTTC
>NA|NA|TRBV6-2/TRBV6-3|TRBJ2-2|16
CASSYSSGVLTGELFF
TGTGCCAGCAGTTACTCGAGTGGGGTTCTCACCGGGGAGCTGTTTTTT
>TRBD1|NA|TRBV11-2|TRBJ1-2|12
CASSEERGPYTF
TGTGCCAGCAGTGAAGAGAGGGGGCCCTACACCTTC
>NA|many|TRBV5-1|TRBJ2-2|13
CASSHTNTGELFF
TGCGCCAGCAGTCACACGAACACCGGGGAGCTGTTTTTT
>NA|many|TRBV10-3|TRBJ2-6|18
CAISEGVGAFSGANVLTF
TGTGCCATCAGTGAGGGTGTGGGGGCCTTCTCTGGGGCCAACGTCCTGACTTTC
>TRBD2|NA|TRBV20-1|TRBJ2-1|14
CSAIAGGPKSEQFF
TGCAGTGCAATAGCGGGAGGGCCTAAGAGTGAGCAGTTCTTC
>TRBD2|NA|TRBV20-1|TRBJ2-1|14
CSARPTWEGYEQFF
TGCAGTGCTAGGCCGACGTGGGAGGGTTATGAGCAGTTCTTC
>NA|few|TRBV19|TRBJ1-6|14
CASSPRDLNSPLHF
TGTGCCAGTAGTCCTCGGGACCTCAATTCACCCCTCCACTTT
>NA|NA|TRBV19|TRBJ2-6|20
CASSLARQGWSSTGANVLTF
TGTGCCAGTAGTCTAGCGAGACAGGGCTGGAGTAGCACTGGGGCCAACGTCCTGACTTTC
>TRBD1|many|TRBV6-1|TRBJ1-6|15
CASTDRTGSNSPLHF
TGTGCCAGCACCGATAGGACAGGGTCCAATTCACCCCTCCACTTT
>NA|many|TRBV7-9|TRBJ2-5|15
CASSSIPGLPETQYF
TGTGCCAGCAGCTCCATTCCGGGTCTTCCAGAGACCCAGTACTTC
>NA|few|TRBV28|TRBJ2-7|15
CASSLSGGITTKQYF
TGTGCCAGCAGTTTATCCGGCGGGATTACTACGAAGCAGTACTTC
>TRBD1|many|TRBV5-1|TRBJ2-7|17
CASSLRGSTGAWYEQYF
TGCGCCAGCAGCTTGAGGGGATCAACAGGGGCATGGTACGAGCAGTACTTC
>NA|many|TRBV11-2|TRBJ1-4|14
CASSKSWLGEKLFF
TGTGCCAGCAGCAAAAGTTGGTTGGGAGAAAAACTGTTTTTT
>TRBD2|many|TRBV20-1|TRBJ2-7|15
CSARDRDGGGYEQYF
TGCAGTGCTAGAGATCGCGATGGGGGGGGCTACGAGCAGTACTTC
>NA|many|TRBV28|TRBJ1-2|12
CASSAQFYGYTF
TGTGCCAGCAGTGCGCAGTTCTATGGCTACACCTTC
>NA|NA|TRBV20-1|TRBJ2-3|15
CSASYSNPSTDTQYF
TGCAGTGCTAGTTATTCCAATCCTAGCACAGATACGCAGTATTTT